This passage covers 8 T cell receptor beta chains from one sample sequenced in a study of graft-versus-host responses after intestinal transplantation. The data were produced by immunoSEQ multiplex PCR, yet TCRdb's version contains in-frame clones alone and is incomplete. The table has about 51,000 clones, roughly nine tenths seen once; the top ten hold 0.62%. These receptors are not linked to any known antigen. The material was unstimulated CD4+ T cells sorted from spleen or lymph node cells, obtained before transplant. These receptor sequences come from a human donor who was the organ donor for an intestinal transplant.

The chain couples TRBV7-2 to TRBJ1-1, with a tentative D call TRBD1 (5 bases). Trimming removed 4 bases from V and 0 bases from J, with 9 bases in between. Per the germline V gene, CDR1 is SGHTA and CDR2 is FQGNSA. This CDR3 has 14 amino acids. The CDR3 coding sequence is TGTGCCAGCAGCTCCAGCAGGGTGAACACTGAAGCTTTCTTT. Its protein product is CASSSSRVNTEAFF.

V gene TRBV6-6 combines with J gene TRBJ2-7; 9 nucleotides align to TRBD1. This CDR3 is 15 amino acids long. The V gene's germline CDR1 is MNHNY and CDR2 SVGAGI (reference sequence). V shed 5 bases, J shed 2 bases, and the junction held 7 bases outside the gene matches. The CDR3 region has the DNA TGTGCCAGCAGTAAATCCGGGACAGGGACCTACGAGCAGTACTTC. It is translated as CASSKSGTGTYEQYF.

This clone occurred a few times. V and J are TRBV2 and TRBJ1-6; TRBD1 matches at 9 bases. Germline CDR1 SNHLY, CDR2 FYNNEI. J lost 9 bases, V lost 8 bases, and 5 bases had no gene match. The CDR3 consists of 13 residues. The CDR3 DNA sequence: TGTGCCAGCCTAGGGGACAGGGCTTCACCCCTCCACTTT. Its translation: CASLGDRASPLHF.

J is TRBJ2-1 and V is TRBV19; TRBD1 matches at 9 bases. The V segment lost 3 bases and the J segment 9 bases; nucleotides outside the gene matches: 15. The germline CDR1 and CDR2 sequences are LNHDA and SQIVND (reference sequence). The CDR3 sequence is 17 residues long. CDR3 bases: TGTGCCAGTAGTATTGATATTGGCGGACAGGGGACGGTTGAGCAGTTCTTC. Its translation: CASSIDIGGQGTVEQFF.

The chain joins TRBV19 to TRBJ1-5; D might be TRBD1 (5 bases). V was pared by 6 bases and J by 2 bases, with 11 bases between. There are 14 residues in the CDR3. The germline CDR1 and CDR2 sequences are LNHDA and SQIVND (reference sequence). The CDR3 sequence: CASRSEQGNQPQHF. DNA for the CDR3: TGTGCCAGTAGATCGGAACAGGGCAATCAGCCCCAGCATTTT.

This clone was counted between two and nine times. The chain has TRBV2 and TRBJ2-3, with D tentatively TRBD1 (8 bases). This CDR3 spans 13 amino acids. Germline V CDR1 and CDR2: SNHLY, FYNNEI. The ends were cut back, 6 bases at V and 9 bases at J, with 16 bases in the middle. The CDR3 region is CASRGTGGGTQYF. DNA for the CDR3: TGTGCCAGCAGGGGTACAGGGGGAGGGACGCAGTATTTT.

J is TRBJ2-3 and V is TRBV7-3; D is uncertain. The CDR3 length is 14 residues. Germline V CDR1 and CDR2: SGHTA, FQGTGA. V gave up 5 bases and J gave up 6 bases, with 15 bases separating them. The DNA for the CDR3 is TGTGCCAGCAGCACCACGGGTGGCTCCGATACGCAGTATTTT. Its protein product is CASSTTGGSDTQYF. The full variable domain, completed using reference TRBV7-3 and TRBJ2-3, is GAGVSQTPSNKVTEKGKYVELRCDPISGHTALYWYRQSLGQGPEFLIYFQGTGAADDSGLPNDRFFAVRPEGSVSTLKIQRTERGDSAVYLCASSTTGGSDTQYFGPGTRLTVL.

The J gene is TRBJ2-7, the V gene TRBV18; the match to TRBD2 covers 8 bases. Germline CDR1 KGHSH, CDR2 LQKENI. This CDR3 comprises 17 residues. V lost 3 bases and J lost 3; bases outside the gene matches: 13. Here the CDR3 reads CASSPPGLGPSGYEQYF. The CDR3 region has the DNA TGTGCCAGCTCACCCCCGGGACTAGGTCCCTCTGGCTACGAGCAGTACTTC.